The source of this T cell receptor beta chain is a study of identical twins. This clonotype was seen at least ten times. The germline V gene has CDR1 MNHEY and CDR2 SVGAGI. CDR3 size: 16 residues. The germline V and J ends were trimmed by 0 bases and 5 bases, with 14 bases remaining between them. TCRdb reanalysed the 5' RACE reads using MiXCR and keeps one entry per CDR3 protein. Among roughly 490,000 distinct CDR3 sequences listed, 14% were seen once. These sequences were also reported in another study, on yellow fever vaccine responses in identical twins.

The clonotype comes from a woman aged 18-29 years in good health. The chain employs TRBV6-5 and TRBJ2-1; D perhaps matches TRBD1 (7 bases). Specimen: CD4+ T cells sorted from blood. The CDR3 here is CASSYSLQGGNNEQFF. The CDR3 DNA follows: TGTGCCAGCAGTTACTCGCTCCAGGGGGGAAACAATGAGCAGTTCTTC.